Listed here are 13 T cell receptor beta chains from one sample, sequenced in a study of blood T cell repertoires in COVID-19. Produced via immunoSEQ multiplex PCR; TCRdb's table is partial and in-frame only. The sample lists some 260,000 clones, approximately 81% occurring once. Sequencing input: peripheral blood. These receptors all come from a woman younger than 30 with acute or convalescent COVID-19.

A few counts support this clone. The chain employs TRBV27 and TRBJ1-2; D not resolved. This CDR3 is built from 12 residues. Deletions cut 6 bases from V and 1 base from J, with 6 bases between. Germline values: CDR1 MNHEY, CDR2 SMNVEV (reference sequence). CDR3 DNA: TGTGCCAGCAGACAAAGTAACTATGGCTACACCTTC. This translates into CASRQSNYGYTF.

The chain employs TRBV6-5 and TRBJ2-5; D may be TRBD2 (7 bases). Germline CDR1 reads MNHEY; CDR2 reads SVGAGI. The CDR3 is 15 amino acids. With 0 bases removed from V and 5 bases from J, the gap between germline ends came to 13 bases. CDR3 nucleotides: TGTGCCAGCAGTTACTCGGGGGGGGCGGCTGAGACCCAGTACTTC. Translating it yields CASSYSGGAAETQYF.

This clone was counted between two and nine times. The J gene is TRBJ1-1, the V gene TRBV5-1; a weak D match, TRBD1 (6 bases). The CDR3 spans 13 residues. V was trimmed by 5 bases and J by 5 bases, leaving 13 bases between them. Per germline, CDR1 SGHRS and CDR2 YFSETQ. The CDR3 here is CASRGGGDTEAFF. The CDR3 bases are TGCGCCAGCAGAGGGGGAGGGGATACTGAAGCTTTCTTT.

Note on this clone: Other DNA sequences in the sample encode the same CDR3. The CDR3: CATSRTGQSYEQYF. The CDR3 DNA reads TGTGCCACCAGCAGAACGGGACAGTCTTACGAGCAGTACTTC. The rearrangement links TRBV15 to TRBJ2-7, with 7 bases identical to TRBD1. Germline-derived CDR1 and CDR2 are LNHNV and YYDKDF (reference sequence). This CDR3 is 14 amino acids long. The ends lost 2 bases at V and 4 bases at J; junction bases unmatched: 5.

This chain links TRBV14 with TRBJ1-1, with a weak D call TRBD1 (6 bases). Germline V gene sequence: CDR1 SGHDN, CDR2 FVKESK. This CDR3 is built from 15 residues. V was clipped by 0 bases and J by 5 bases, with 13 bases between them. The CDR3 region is CASSQDRKGGTEAFF. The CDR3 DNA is TGTGCCAGCAGCCAAGATCGGAAAGGGGGTACTGAAGCTTTCTTT.

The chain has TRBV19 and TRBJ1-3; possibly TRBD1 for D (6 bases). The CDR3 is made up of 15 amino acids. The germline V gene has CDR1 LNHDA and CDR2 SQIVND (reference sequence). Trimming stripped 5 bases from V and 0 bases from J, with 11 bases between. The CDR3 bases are TGTGCCAGTAGTCGGGACATTAACTCTGGAAACACCATATATTTT. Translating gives CASSRDINSGNTIYF.

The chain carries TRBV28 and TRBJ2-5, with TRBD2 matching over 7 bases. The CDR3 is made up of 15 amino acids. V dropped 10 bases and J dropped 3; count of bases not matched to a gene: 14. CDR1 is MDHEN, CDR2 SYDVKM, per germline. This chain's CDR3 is CATRIPGLTKETQYF. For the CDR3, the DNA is TGTGCCACTCGGATCCCGGGACTAACTAAAGAGACCCAGTACTTC.

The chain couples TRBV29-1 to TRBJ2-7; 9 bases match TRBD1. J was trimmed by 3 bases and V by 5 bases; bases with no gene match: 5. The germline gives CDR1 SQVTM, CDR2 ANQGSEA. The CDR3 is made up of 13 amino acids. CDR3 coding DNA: TGCAGCGTTCTAGGGACAGGGTTCTACGAGCAGTACTTC. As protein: CSVLGTGFYEQYF.

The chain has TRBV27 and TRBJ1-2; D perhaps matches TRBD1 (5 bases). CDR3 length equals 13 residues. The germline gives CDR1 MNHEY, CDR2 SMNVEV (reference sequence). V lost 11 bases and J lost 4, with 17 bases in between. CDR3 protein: CAPPGRQFYGYTF. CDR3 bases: TGTGCCCCTCCGGGCAGACAGTTCTATGGCTACACCTTC.

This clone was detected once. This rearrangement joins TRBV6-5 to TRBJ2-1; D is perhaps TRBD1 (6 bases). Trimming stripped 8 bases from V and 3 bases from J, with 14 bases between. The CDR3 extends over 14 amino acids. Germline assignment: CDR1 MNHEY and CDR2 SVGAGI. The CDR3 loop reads CASLSGQLYNEQFF. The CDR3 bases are TGTGCCAGCCTCTCAGGACAGCTCTACAATGAGCAGTTCTTC.

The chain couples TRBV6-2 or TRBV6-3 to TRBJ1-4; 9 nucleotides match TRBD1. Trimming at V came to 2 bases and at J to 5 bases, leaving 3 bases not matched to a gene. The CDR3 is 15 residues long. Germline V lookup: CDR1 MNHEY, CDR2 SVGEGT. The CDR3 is CASSYVGTGNEKLFF. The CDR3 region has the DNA TGTGCCAGCAGTTACGTAGGGACAGGGAATGAAAAACTGTTTTTT.

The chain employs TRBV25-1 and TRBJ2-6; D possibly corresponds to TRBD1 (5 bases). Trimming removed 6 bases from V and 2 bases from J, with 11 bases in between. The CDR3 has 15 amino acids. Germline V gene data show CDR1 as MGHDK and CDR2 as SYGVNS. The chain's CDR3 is CASSQSGTGANVLTF. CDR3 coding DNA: TGTGCCAGCAGCCAATCAGGGACTGGGGCCAACGTCCTGACTTTC.

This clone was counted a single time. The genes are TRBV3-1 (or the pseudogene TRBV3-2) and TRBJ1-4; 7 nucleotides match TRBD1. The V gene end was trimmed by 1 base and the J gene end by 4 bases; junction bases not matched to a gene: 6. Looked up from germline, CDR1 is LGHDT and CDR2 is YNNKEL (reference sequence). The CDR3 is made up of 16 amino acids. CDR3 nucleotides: TGTGCCAGCAGCCAAGCATCGACAGGGATTAATGAAAAACTGTTTTTT. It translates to CASSQASTGINEKLFF.